The rows below give T cell receptor beta chains drawn from one sample of a study of blood T cell repertoires in COVID-19. Here immunoSEQ multiplex PCR was the method, and the copy in TCRdb shows in-frame clones only, minus some. Altogether approximately 250,000 clones are present, 80% to 90% being singletons, with the ten largest covering about 0.93%. The sequencing input was peripheral blood. Receptors originate from a man aged 40-55 years with acute or convalescent COVID-19. Both conserved end residues are part of each CDR3. D genes are given only for firm matches. Size is stated for part of the rows, as once, few or many counts, or as a class when the clone is expanded.

.,TRBJ1-1,.,TRBV19,15,TGTGCCAGTAGTATAGGGACAGACGAAGTAGCTGAAGCTTTCTTT,CASSIGTDEVAEAFF
.,TRBJ1-2,few,TRBV5-1,15,TGCGCCAGCAGCTTGGACCCAGGGATGAACTATGGCTACACCTTC,CASSLDPGMNYGYTF
TRBD1,TRBJ1-1,many,TRBV30,13,TGTGCCTGGTTCAACAGGGGTCGCACTGAAGCTTTCTTT,CAWFNRGRTEAFF
.,TRBJ1-1,.,TRBV4-1,12,TGCGCCAGCAGCCAAGGCGCTGATGAAGCTTTCTTT,CASSQGADEAFF
.,TRBJ2-1,.,TRBV6-5,13,TGTGCCAGCAGTCGAACAGGGTACAATGAGCAGTTCTTC,CASSRTGYNEQFF
.,TRBJ1-3,.,TRBV20-1,15,TGCAGTGCTAGTTTTTACAGGATCTCTGGAAACACCATATATTTT,CSASFYRISGNTIYF
.,TRBJ1-2,.,TRBV7-9,14,TGTGCCGTCTCTGAGGAGAAGGCTAACTATGGCTACACCTTC,CAVSEEKANYGYTF
TRBD1,TRBJ1-4,few,TRBV7-2,16,TGTGCCAGCAGCCCAGACCGGACAGGATTTAATGAAAAACTGTTTTTT,CASSPDRTGFNEKLFF
.,TRBJ1-3,few,TRBV4-2,16,TGTGCCAGCAGCCAAGTTAGTGGGCAGAAAGGAAACACCATATATTTT,CASSQVSGQKGNTIYF
.,TRBJ2-3,.,TRBV6-5,14,TGTGCCAGCACAAGGGCGGGGATCACAGATACGCAGTATTTT,CASTRAGITDTQYF
TRBD1,TRBJ2-3,.,TRBV7-2,14,TGTGCCAGCAGCTCCCAGGGGGCCACAGATACGCAGTATTTT,CASSSQGATDTQYF
.,TRBJ1-1,.,TRBV30,13,TGTGCCTGGAGTGGTCAGTTAAACACTGAAGCTTTCTTT,CAWSGQLNTEAFF
.,TRBJ1-2,few,TRBV5-4,15,TGTGCCAGCAGCTTCCTTGACAGATCTAACTATGGCTACACCTTC,CASSFLDRSNYGYTF
TRBD1,TRBJ1-1,.,TRBV6-1,17,TGTGCCAGCAGTGGAACAGGGGTCCCACTCCTGAACACTGAAGCTTTCTTT,CASSGTGVPLLNTEAFF
.,TRBJ1-6,.,TRBV2,15,TGTGCCAGCACCCCAGGGGCCAGAAGATATTCACCCCTCCACTTT,CASTPGARRYSPLHF
TRBD2,TRBJ2-1,.,TRBV6-6,14,TGTGCCAGCAGTTCTAGCGGAACCCTCGGTGAGCAGTTCTTC,CASSSSGTLGEQFF